The 6 T cell receptor beta chains in this list originate from one sample, sequenced in a study of human T cells and chemical hapten exposure (dated by TCRdb to the early 2020s). Receptors were amplified or captured by RACE. Instrument used: NextSeq 500. TCRdb reworked the public reads: Q25 trimming with fastp, MiXCR clone assembly, productive beta chains retained. Rows merge per CDR3 protein into single entries with the most common DNA and genes. The sample table lists some 60,000 distinct CDR3 sequences, over 10% of them with a count of one. The ten largest account for 2.4% of the sample. What the time point label conveys for this sample: patch test 3, about 24 weeks after DPC sensitization. The intended sense of this specimen's treatment or condition label: therapeutic diphenylcyclopropenone sensitization with weekly scalp DPC. The specimen was whole blood, collected in connection with sensitization to the hapten diphenylcyclopropenone (DPC). These receptors all come from a young man with alopecia areata. Some clones in this sample may be carry-over from other donors' samples.

This clonotype has a count of ten or more. The rearrangement uses TRBV6-2 or TRBV6-3 and TRBJ2-2; possibly TRBD1 or TRBD2 for D (5 bases each). Germline loops: CDR1 MNHEY, CDR2 SVGEGT. This CDR3 region has 14 residues. V lost 7 bases and J 4 bases, leaving 13 bases between the germline ends. CDR3 loop: CASKGLEATGELFF. CDR3 sequence (DNA): TGTGCCAGCAAGGGGTTGGAGGCCACCGGGGAGCTGTTTTTT.

The V call is TRBV18, the J call TRBJ1-6; 7 bases align to TRBD1. This CDR3 spans 17 amino acids. The germline CDR1 and CDR2 sequences are KGHSH and LQKENI. The V gene end was trimmed by 3 bases and the J gene end by 0 bases; junction bases not matched to a gene: 5. The CDR3 reads CASSPTGTSSYNSPLHF. The CDR3 DNA reads as TGTGCCAGCTCACCGACAGGGACCAGCTCCTATAATTCACCCCTCCACTTT.

The V gene is TRBV29-1, the J gene TRBJ2-6; 10 nucleotides match TRBD1. Unmatched junction bases numbered 7, after V lost 3 bases and J lost 2 bases. CDR3 size: 17 residues. The germline V gene has CDR1 SQVTM and CDR2 ANQGSEA. DNA of the CDR3: TGCAGCGTTGAGAGGGACAGGGGCTCTCCTGGGGCCAACGTCCTGACTTTC. It codes for CSVERDRGSPGANVLTF.

This clonotype was seen more than once but under ten times. The V call is TRBV14, the J call TRBJ2-3, with D unresolved. Germline V CDR1 and CDR2: SGHDN, FVKESK. The CDR3 spans 17 residues. V was pared by 0 bases and J by 0 bases, with 13 bases between. The CDR3 DNA follows: TGTGCCAGCAGCCAAGAAGAAGACCGACGGAGCACAGATACGCAGTATTTT. It specifies CASSQEEDRRSTDTQYF.

The rearrangement joins TRBV23-1 to TRBJ2-1; D may be TRBD1 or TRBD2 (5 bases each). TRBV23-1 is an ORF, and what it does is uncertain. The CDR3 sequence is 14 residues long. Trimming removed 7 bases from V and 10 bases from J, with 20 bases in between. CDR3 in amino acids: CASTPGTGLREQFF. CDR3 coding DNA: TGCGCCAGCACCCCCGGGACGGGGCTTCGGGAGCAGTTCTTC.

This clonotype was recorded at least ten times. The V call is TRBV12-3 or TRBV12-4, the J call TRBJ1-1; TRBD1 aligns across 7 bases. The CDR3 covers 17 residues. Unmatched junction bases numbered 13, after V lost 1 base and J lost 5 bases. The DNA for the CDR3 is TGTGCCAGCAGTTTAGGTGGGTGGGAGGGGGCGCGGACTGAAGCTTTCTTT. It yields the protein CASSLGGWEGARTEAFF.